These 19 T cell receptor beta chains share one sample of origin, sequenced in a study of T cells in women clearing cervical HPV infection. Measured with immunoSEQ multiplex PCR; TCRdb has only the in-frame clones, and not every one. This sample's clone table lists about 41,000 clones. The sample consisted of blood buffy coat. These receptors came from a woman aged 18 to 69 with a cervical HPV16 infection that either progressed to CIN3+ or cleared (not recorded which).

A remark on this clone: The CDR3 end falls 3 residues outside the read, so it is completed with the germline J gene. The chain combines TRBV7-9 with TRBJ2-7, with D perhaps TRBD2 (5 bases). The CDR3 has 12 amino acids. CDR1 is SEHNR, CDR2 FQNEAQ, per germline (reference sequence). Trimming removed 4 bases from V and 2 bases from J, with 6 bases in between. The chain's CDR3 is CASSSRAYEQYF. CDR3 DNA (partial): TGTGCCAGCAGCTCGCGGGCCTACGAG.

CDR3 bases read: TGTGCCAGCAGCTTAAGGGTCCCAGAAGAGACC. Translating gives CASSLRVPEET. The full CDR3 protein is CASSLRVPEETQYF. The V and J genes are TRBV13 and TRBJ2-5; no firm D call. The CDR3 extends 3 residues past the end of the read, so its final part is completed from the germline J gene. Trimming took off 2 bases at V and 3 bases at J, with 10 bases between the two ends. Germline V CDR1 and CDR2: PRHDT, FYEKMQ (reference sequence). The CDR3 is 14 residues long.

Of note for this clone: From the germline J gene comes the end of the CDR3, since the read stops 3 residues before it. This sequence joins TRBV12-3 or TRBV12-4 and TRBJ2-3; D remains ambiguous. The ends were cut back, 3 bases at V and 0 bases at J, with 10 bases in the middle. The CDR3 covers 15 residues. The CDR3 loop is CASSFTAISTDTQYF. The sequenced CDR3 bases are TGTGCCAGCAGTTTTACCGCGATAAGCACAGATACG.

On this clone itself: With the read ending 3 residues before the CDR3 end, the germline J gene is used to fill in that end. This chain links TRBV29-1 with TRBJ2-1; 8 positions match TRBD2. The CDR3 totals 14 residues. CDR1 and CDR2 (germline): SQVTM, ANQGSEA. With V trimmed by 4 bases and J by 4 bases, 6 bases remained unmatched. CDR3 loop: CSVGYGGGYNEQFF. Partial CDR3 DNA: TGCAGCGTTGGTTACGGGGGGGGGTACAATGAG.

Concerning this clone: The sequenced fragment ends 3 residues before the CDR3 boundary, so the rest is inferred from the germline J gene. The V gene is TRBV2, the J gene TRBJ2-7; maybe TRBD1 (7 bases). CDR1 is SNHLY and CDR2 is FYNNEI in the germline V gene. V gave up 8 bases and J gave up 0 bases, with 17 bases separating them. The CDR3 runs 15 residues. The CDR3 sequence: CASRDRGGFSYEQYF. CDR3 DNA (partial): TGTGCCAGCCGGGACAGAGGGGGGTTCTCCTACGAG.

In regard to this clone: The read gets to within 3 residues of the CDR3 end, and the germline J gene fills in the rest. V usage is TRBV5-1 and J usage is TRBJ1-2; 8 bases match TRBD1. V shed 1 base and J 4 bases; nucleotides not matched to a gene: 3. From germline, CDR1 is SGHRS and CDR2 YFSETQ. The CDR3 has 14 amino acids. The sequenced CDR3 bases are TGCGCCAGCAGCTTGAGAGACAGGGGCTATGGC. It translates to CASSLRDRGYG. From start to end, the CDR3 is CASSLRDRGYGYTF.

A remark on this clone: The CDR3 end is not reached by the read, which stops 3 residues before it; the germline J gene fills it in. The J gene is TRBJ1-1, the V gene TRBV20-1; no clear D gene. CDR3 length: 11 amino acids. Per the germline V gene, CDR1 is DFQATT and CDR2 is SNEGSKA (reference sequence). The CDR3 DNA, read in part, is TGCAGTGCTAGTTTAGGGCAGGTA. As protein: CSASLGQV. The whole CDR3 protein is CSASLGQVAFF.

In regard to this clone: The CDR3 goes on 3 residues after the read ends, and that part is filled in from the germline J gene. The sample carries other DNA sequences with the same CDR3. J is TRBJ2-7 and V is TRBV28, with 10 bases that match TRBD2. CDR3 length equals 15 residues. The J segment lost 5 bases and the V segment lost 4 bases, leaving 8 bases of the junction unmatched. Germline CDR1 is MDHEN and CDR2 is SYDVKM. The sequenced CDR3 bases are TGTGCCAGCAGTTATGATCAGCGGGAGGGAAACGAG. Its protein product is CASSYDQREGNE. The CDR3 in its entirety is CASSYDQREGNEQYF. Using reference TRBV28 and TRBJ2-7 for the parts outside the CDR3, the full variable domain is DVKVTQSSRYLVKRTGEKVFLECVQDMDHENMFWYRQDPGLGLRLIYFSYDVKMKEKGDIPEGYSVSREKKERFSLILESASTNQTSMYLCASSYDQREGNEQYFGPGTRLTVT.

As concerns this clone: The sequence runs out 3 residues before the end of the CDR3; the remainder is reconstructed from the germline J gene. The chain is built from TRBV5-4 and TRBJ2-7, with D hard to call. CDR1 is SGHNT, CDR2 YYREEE, per germline (reference sequence). This CDR3 has 13 residues. V dropped 1 base and J dropped 5 bases, with 10 bases sitting between them. This chain's CDR3 is CASSLFAAHEQYF. CDR3 DNA, as far as it was read: TGTGCCAGCAGCTTGTTCGCGGCTCACGAG.

On this clone itself: The read stops 3 residues short of the end of the CDR3; the missing end is completed from the germline J gene. The genes are TRBV6-1 and TRBJ1-4; D gene uncertain. V dropped 2 bases and J dropped 4 bases, with 11 bases sitting between them. Germline V CDR1 and CDR2: MNHNS, SASEGT. The CDR3 spans 15 residues. CDR3 DNA, as far as it was read: TGTGCCAGCAGTGAAAAAATCAAGGGTAATGAAAAA. The encoded protein is CASSEKIKGNEK. The entire CDR3 reads CASSEKIKGNEKLFF.

About this clone itself: The read is 3 residues too short to cover the CDR3 end, so that end is filled in from the germline J gene. V gene TRBV20-1 combines with J gene TRBJ2-1; TRBD2 aligns across 9 bases. This CDR3 comprises 16 residues. Per the germline V gene, CDR1 is DFQATT and CDR2 is SNEGSKA (reference sequence). V lost 0 bases to trimming and J lost 7 bases; unmatched junction nucleotides: 10. CDR3 loop: CSAREGRGLARNEQFF. CDR3 bases read: TGCAGTGCTAGAGAGGGGCGGGGACTAGCAAGGAATGAG.

With respect to this clone: The CDR3 end lies 3 residues beyond the end of the read and is filled in from the germline J gene. The J gene is TRBJ1-2, the V gene TRBV12-3 or TRBV12-4, with no clear D. This CDR3 has 12 residues. The V gene lost 3 bases and the J gene lost 5 bases, with 7 bases spanning the gap. CDR3 DNA (partial): TGTGCCAGCAGTTTTGGGCAGTATGGC. Translation gives CASSFGQYG. The whole CDR3 is CASSFGQYGYTF.

As regards this clone: The read terminates 3 residues ahead of where the CDR3 ends, so the germline J gene completes it. The chain has TRBV16 and TRBJ1-1; 8 bases fit TRBD1. Germline CDR1 and CDR2: KGHSY and FQNENV. The CDR3 runs 16 residues. Losses at the gene ends were 1 base for V and 4 bases for J; bases not matched to a gene: 8. The CDR3 loop reads CASSQLGTGWLTEAFF. CDR3 bases read: TGTGCCAGCAGCCAATTAGGGACAGGCTGGCTCACTGAA.

A word on this clone: The CDR3 end is not reached by the read, which stops 3 residues before it; the germline J gene fills it in. V is TRBV2 and J is TRBJ2-2; 9 positions agree with TRBD2. CDR1 is SNHLY, CDR2 FYNNEI, per germline. With V trimmed by 6 bases and J by 1 base, 9 bases remained unmatched. This CDR3 is built from 17 residues. CDR3: CASRGWRGGLNTGELFF. Incomplete CDR3 DNA: TGTGCCAGCAGGGGTTGGCGGGGGGGGTTGAACACCGGGGAG.

CDR3 DNA, as far as it was read: TGCGCCAGCACCCTAACCCTCCAAGACAGGGGCCTGAGTGGC. It codes for CASTLTLQDRGLSG. The CDR3 in full is CASTLTLQDRGLSGYTF. The chain links TRBV5-1 to TRBJ1-2; 8 bases match TRBD1. The read ends 3 residues shy of where the CDR3 ends; the end is completed using the germline J gene. Germline loops: CDR1 SGHRS, CDR2 YFSETQ. Germline trimming cut 6 bases from V and 7 bases from J; bases unmatched to any gene: 20. The CDR3 length is 17 residues.

CDR3 protein: CASSIRGSGGTDTQYF. The CDR3 bases that were read are TGTGCCAGTAGTATCCGGGGTAGCGGGGGCACAGATACG. The chain recombines TRBV19 with TRBJ2-3; the match to TRBD2 covers 8 bases. Read sequence stops 3 residues before the CDR3 end, and the germline J gene provides the missing end. V gave up 3 bases and J gave up 1 base; unmatched junction bases: 6. This CDR3 comprises 16 residues. Germline-derived CDR1 and CDR2 are LNHDA and SQIVND (reference sequence). Looking up the rest from reference TRBV19 and TRBJ2-3 gives the full variable domain: DGGITQSPKYLFRKEGQNVTLSCEQNLNHDAMYWYRQDPGQGLRLIYYSQIVNDFQKGDIAEGYSVSREKKESFPLTVTSAQKNPTAFYLCASSIRGSGGTDTQYFGPGTRLTVL.

As regards this clone: The observed sequence ends 3 residues before the CDR3 terminus, with the missing tail filled in from the germline J gene. J is TRBJ2-7 and V is TRBV29-1, with 10 bases matching TRBD2. With 4 bases clipped from V and 2 bases from J, the junction kept 8 bases outside the gene matches. The CDR3 is 15 residues long. From germline, CDR1 is SQVTM and CDR2 ANQGSEA. This chain's CDR3 is CSVGGTSDQTYEQYF. CDR3 DNA, as far as it was read: TGCAGCGTTGGCGGGACTAGCGACCAAACCTACGAG.

The sequenced part of the CDR3 DNA is TGTGCCAGCTCACAGGGACAGGGCTCCGAGACC. Translated, it gives CASSQGQGSET. The whole CDR3 sequence is CASSQGQGSETQYF. This chain uses TRBV18 with TRBJ2-5; 9 bases align to TRBD1. The read finishes 3 residues shy of the CDR3 end, and the germline J gene is used to complete it. J was trimmed by 5 bases and V by 4 bases; bases with no gene match: 5. There are 14 residues in the CDR3. The germline V gene encodes CDR1 KGHSH and CDR2 LQKENI.

Points on this clone: One junction end disagrees with the germline gene, perhaps due to a read error. The read halts 3 residues ahead of the CDR3 end, with the missing end drawn from the germline J gene. This chain uses TRBV2 with TRBJ1-1; the D is unclear. Germline CDR1 reads SNHLY; CDR2 reads FYNNEI. The CDR3 is 12 amino acids. This CDR3 reads CACRRLNTEAFF. The CDR3 DNA, read in part, is TGTGCCTGCAGAAGGCTGAACACTGAA.